The rows below give T cell receptor beta chains drawn from one sample of a study of blood T cell repertoires in COVID-19. This table comes from immunoSEQ multiplex PCR, and its TCRdb copy is limited to in-frame clones, with some not included. The sample holds 500,000 or so clones, approximately 90% seen once. The specimen sequenced was PBMCs or T cells enriched from blood (not recorded which). These receptors originate from a woman aged 18-29 years who had recovered from COVID-19. Both conserved end residues are part of each CDR3. A D gene is named only where the DNA matches it firmly. For some rows the clone size is stated as once, few or many, or as a class when expanded; others skip it.

j_gene,abundance,len,d_gene,v_gene,CDR3aa,CDR3nt
TRBJ1-1,.,12,TRBD1,TRBV30,CACHRGNTEAFF,TGTGCCTGTCACAGGGGAAACACTGAAGCTTTCTTT
TRBJ1-5,.,16,.,TRBV4-1,CASSQEAAISNQPQHF,TGCGCCAGCAGCCAAGAGGCAGCGATAAGCAATCAGCCCCAGCATTTT
TRBJ2-1,.,16,TRBD2,TRBV28,CASSLPGLAGGGEQFF,TGTGCCAGCAGCCTTCCGGGACTAGCGGGGGGAGGTGAGCAGTTCTTC
TRBJ2-5,.,16,TRBD2,TRBV4-1,CASSQDTSGRGETQYF,TGCGCCAGCAGCCAAGATACTAGCGGCAGGGGAGAGACCCAGTACTTC
TRBJ1-1,.,16,TRBD1,TRBV5-1,CASSPLTGGMGTEAFF,TGCGCCAGCAGCCCCCTGACAGGGGGTATGGGCACTGAAGCTTTCTTT
TRBJ2-7,once,14,TRBD1,TRBV11-2,CASSLDRGLYEQYF,TGTGCCAGCAGCTTGGACAGGGGGCTCTACGAGCAGTACTTC
TRBJ2-2,.,16,TRBD2,TRBV11-2,CASSPRTSGVFGELFF,TGTGCCAGCAGCCCCAGGACTAGCGGGGTATTCGGGGAGCTGTTTTTT
TRBJ2-1,.,15,.,TRBV25-1,CASSESRGSHNEQFF,TGTGCCAGCAGTGAGTCACGGGGTTCCCACAATGAGCAGTTCTTC
TRBJ1-5,.,15,TRBD1,TRBV7-9,CASSSGQGNVQPQHF,TGTGCCAGCAGCTCGGGACAGGGTAACGTTCAGCCCCAGCATTTT
TRBJ2-1,.,16,TRBD2,TRBV6-5,CASSSELAGGPVEQFF,TGTGCCAGCAGTTCCGAACTAGCGGGGGGGCCTGTTGAGCAGTTCTTC
TRBJ1-4,.,13,.,TRBV6-5,CASIEGWREKLFF,TGTGCCAGCATCGAAGGATGGAGGGAAAAACTGTTTTTT
TRBJ2-7,.,14,.,TRBV5-1,CASSLSDGPYEQYF,TGCGCCAGCAGCTTGAGCGACGGTCCCTACGAGCAGTACTTC
TRBJ2-5,.,13,TRBD1,TRBV19,CASRTTGEETQYF,TGTGCCAGTAGGACGACAGGGGAGGAGACCCAGTACTTC
TRBJ2-3,.,18,TRBD2,TRBV5-1,CASSRGLAGGPRSDTQYF,TGCGCCAGCAGCAGAGGACTAGCGGGGGGGCCCCGATCAGATACGCAGTATTTT
TRBJ2-7,.,14,.,TRBV7-2,CASSFDGGSYEQYF,TGTGCCAGCAGCTTTGACGGGGGCTCCTACGAGCAGTACTTC
TRBJ1-6,.,16,.,TRBV27,CASRLAFSIAESPLHF,TGTGCCAGCAGATTGGCCTTTTCCATCGCCGAATCACCCCTCCACTTT
TRBJ1-6,.,13,.,TRBV15,CATTRERNSPLHF,TGTGCCACCACTAGGGAGCGTAATTCACCCCTCCACTTT
TRBJ2-3,once,15,.,TRBV12-1,CASSSRSTQTDTQYF,TGTGCCAGCAGCTCCCGGTCCACCCAAACAGATACGCAGTATTTT
TRBJ1-1,.,16,TRBD1,TRBV19,CASSIIGQGGWTEAFF,TGTGCCAGTAGTATCATCGGACAGGGAGGATGGACTGAAGCTTTCTTT
TRBJ2-3,.,16,TRBD2,TRBV9,CASSVTSGGAVDTQYF,TGTGCCAGCAGCGTAACTAGCGGGGGGGCGGTAGATACGCAGTATTTT
TRBJ2-5,.,11,.,TRBV2,CASSDLGPQYF,TGTGCCAGCAGCGACCTGGGGCCCCAGTACTTC
TRBJ1-1,.,14,.,TRBV5-1,CASSFGGRSTEAFF,TGCGCCAGCAGCTTCGGGGGGAGGAGCACTGAAGCTTTCTTT
TRBJ2-5,few,16,.,TRBV2,CASKRFPTAAQETQYF,TGTGCCAGCAAAAGGTTCCCAACAGCGGCCCAAGAGACCCAGTACTTC
TRBJ2-5,.,11,.,TRBV2,CASSWLETQYF,TGTGCCAGCAGTTGGCTAGAGACCCAGTACTTC
TRBJ1-6,.,12,.,TRBV2,CASSRGNSPLHF,TGTGCCAGCAGTAGAGGAAATTCACCCCTCCACTTT
TRBJ1-1,.,17,.,TRBV5-1,CASSSTNVVALNTEAFF,TGCGCCAGCAGCTCTACCAATGTCGTGGCACTAAACACTGAAGCTTTCTTT
TRBJ1-1,.,14,.,TRBV5-1,CASSLETGNTEAFF,TGCGCCAGCAGCTTGGAGACAGGGAACACTGAAGCTTTCTTT
TRBJ2-1,.,14,.,TRBV6-1,CASSEGTQSSEQFF,TGTGCCAGCAGTGAGGGGACTCAATCAAGTGAGCAGTTCTTC
TRBJ2-7,.,17,TRBD1,TRBV4-1,CASSQVGLRDSSYEQYF,TGCGCCAGCAGCCAAGTGGGCCTGAGGGACAGTTCCTACGAGCAGTACTTC
TRBJ1-2,few,13,.,TRBV5-8,CASSSTGLLGYTF,TGTGCCAGCAGTTCTACAGGCCTCTTAGGCTACACCTTC
TRBJ1-2,.,13,.,TRBV6-5,CTARENLNYGYTF,TGTACGGCTCGGGAGAACCTTAACTATGGCTACACCTTC
TRBJ1-5,.,14,.,TRBV6-6,CASEGQGSNQPQHF,TGTGCCAGCGAGGGGCAGGGGAGCAATCAGCCCCAGCATTTT
TRBJ1-6,once,14,.,TRBV19,CASSRGLGGSPLHF,TGTGCCAGTAGTAGGGGCCTCGGAGGGTCACCCCTCCACTTT
TRBJ1-1,.,15,TRBD1,TRBV6-6,CASIFRDRMGTEAFF,TGTGCCAGCATCTTCCGGGACAGGATGGGGACTGAAGCTTTCTTT
TRBJ2-5,.,17,TRBD2,TRBV6-1,CASSGARRGEIQETQYF,TGTGCCAGCAGTGGAGCCCGGCGGGGGGAAATCCAAGAGACCCAGTACTTC
TRBJ1-1,.,12,TRBD1,TRBV6-5,CASTNRGAEAFF,TGTGCCAGCACCAACAGGGGCGCTGAAGCTTTCTTT
TRBJ1-2,.,8,.,TRBV29-1,CSVEGSAF,TGCAGCGTTGAAGGTAGTGCTTTC
TRBJ2-3,.,16,TRBD2,TRBV30,CAWSSWRGGGEDTQYF,TGTGCCTGGAGTAGTTGGCGGGGGGGCGGGGAAGATACGCAGTATTTT
TRBJ2-5,.,14,TRBD1,TRBV5-1,CASSSGTGGETQYF,TGCGCCAGCAGCTCCGGGACAGGAGGGGAGACCCAGTACTTC
TRBJ2-7,.,14,TRBD1,TRBV5-6,CASSTWDSLYEQYF,TGTGCCAGCAGCACCTGGGACAGCCTCTACGAGCAGTACTTC
TRBJ2-1,.,16,.,TRBV9,CASSAHRGGGYNEQFF,TGTGCCAGCAGCGCCCACCGAGGGGGGGGCTACAATGAGCAGTTCTTC
TRBJ2-3,.,14,.,TRBV30,CAWSAGIGTDTQYF,TGTGCCTGGAGCGCAGGGATTGGGACAGATACGCAGTATTTT
TRBJ2-3,.,13,.,TRBV7-2,CASSSPSSDTQYF,TGTGCCAGCAGCTCACCAAGCTCGGATACGCAGTATTTT
TRBJ2-1,.,15,.,TRBV27,CASSLQGVIWDEQFF,TGTGCCAGCAGTCTACAGGGAGTAATATGGGATGAGCAGTTCTTC
TRBJ1-1,.,14,.,TRBV2,CASTAVAEGTEAFF,TGTGCCAGCACCGCTGTCGCTGAGGGCACTGAAGCTTTCTTT
TRBJ2-3,.,18,.,TRBV7-2,CASSLVTGFRDWADTQYF,TGTGCCAGCAGCTTAGTCACGGGTTTCAGGGATTGGGCAGATACGCAGTATTTT
TRBJ1-2,.,13,.,TRBV6-4,CASSGGLLEGYTF,TGTGCCAGCAGTGGCGGACTCCTCGAGGGCTACACCTTC
TRBJ1-1,.,13,.,TRBV7-8,CASSSGPWVEAFF,TGTGCCAGCAGCTCAGGGCCCTGGGTAGAAGCTTTCTTT
TRBJ1-1,.,14,.,TRBV15,CATSRDWGVLEAFF,TGTGCCACCAGCAGAGATTGGGGGGTCCTTGAAGCTTTCTTT
TRBJ2-7,.,14,TRBD1,TRBV28,CASSSYRGAHEQYF,TGTGCCAGCAGTTCTTACAGGGGTGCCCACGAGCAGTACTTC
TRBJ1-2,once,17,.,TRBV7-8,CASSLEGRAMMNYGYTF,TGTGCCAGCAGCTTAGAGGGCAGGGCGATGATGAACTATGGCTACACCTTC
TRBJ2-1,.,11,.,TRBV30,CAWTGVGEQFF,TGTGCCTGGACGGGGGTAGGGGAGCAGTTCTTC
TRBJ1-5,few,12,TRBD1,TRBV6-1,CASSEIQGYQHF,TGTGCCAGCAGTGAAATACAGGGGTACCAGCATTTT
TRBJ1-4,once,11,TRBD1,TRBV12-5,CASAQGAKLFF,TGTGCTAGTGCCCAGGGGGCAAAACTGTTTTTT